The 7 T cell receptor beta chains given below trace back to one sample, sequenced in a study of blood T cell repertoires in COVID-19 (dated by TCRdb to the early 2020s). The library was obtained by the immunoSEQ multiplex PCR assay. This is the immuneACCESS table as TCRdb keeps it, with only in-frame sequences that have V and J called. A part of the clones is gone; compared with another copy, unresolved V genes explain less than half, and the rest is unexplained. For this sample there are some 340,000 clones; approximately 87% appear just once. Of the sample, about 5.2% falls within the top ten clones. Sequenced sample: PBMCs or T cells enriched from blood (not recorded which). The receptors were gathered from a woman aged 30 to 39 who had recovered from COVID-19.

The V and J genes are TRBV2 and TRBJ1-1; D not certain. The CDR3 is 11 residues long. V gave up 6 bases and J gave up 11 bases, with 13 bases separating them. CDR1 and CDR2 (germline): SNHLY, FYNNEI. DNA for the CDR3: TGTGCCAGCAGGGTCCTCGAGCGGGCTTTCTTT. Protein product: CASRVLERAFF.

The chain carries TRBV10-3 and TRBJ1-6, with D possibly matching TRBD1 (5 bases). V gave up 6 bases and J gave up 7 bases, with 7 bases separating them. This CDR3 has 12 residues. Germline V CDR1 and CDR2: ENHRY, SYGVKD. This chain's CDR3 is CAIRAGNSPLHF. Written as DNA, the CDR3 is TGTGCCATCAGAGCAGGGAATTCACCCCTCCACTTT.

The CDR3 here is CASSSRAGGINQPQHF. Written as DNA, the CDR3 is TGTGCCAGCAGCTCCCGGGCAGGGGGGATCAATCAGCCCCAGCATTTT. The rearrangement uses TRBV7-2 and TRBJ1-5, with 7 positions matching TRBD1. Germline loops: CDR1 SGHTA, CDR2 FQGNSA. The trim removed 4 bases at V and 3 bases at J, leaving 9 bases unmatched. The CDR3 runs to 16 residues.

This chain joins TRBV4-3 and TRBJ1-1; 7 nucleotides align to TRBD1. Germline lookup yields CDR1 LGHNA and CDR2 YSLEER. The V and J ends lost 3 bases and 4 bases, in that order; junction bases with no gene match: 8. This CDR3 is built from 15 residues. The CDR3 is CASSQYRGQGTEAFF. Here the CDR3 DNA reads TGCGCCAGCAGCCAGTATAGGGGGCAGGGCACTGAAGCTTTCTTT.

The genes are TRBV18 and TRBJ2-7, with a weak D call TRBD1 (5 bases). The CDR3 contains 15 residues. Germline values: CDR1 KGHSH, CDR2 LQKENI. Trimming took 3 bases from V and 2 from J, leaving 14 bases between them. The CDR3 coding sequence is TGTGCCAGCTCACCTCAGGGTGGTTTTACCTACGAGCAGTACTTC. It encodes CASSPQGGFTYEQYF. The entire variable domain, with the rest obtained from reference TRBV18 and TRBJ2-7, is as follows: NAGVMQNPRHLVRRRGQEARLRCSPMKGHSHVYWYRQLPEEGLKFMVYLQKENIIDESGMPKERFSAEFPKEGPSILRIQQVVRGDSAAYFCASSPQGGFTYEQYFGPGTRLTVT.

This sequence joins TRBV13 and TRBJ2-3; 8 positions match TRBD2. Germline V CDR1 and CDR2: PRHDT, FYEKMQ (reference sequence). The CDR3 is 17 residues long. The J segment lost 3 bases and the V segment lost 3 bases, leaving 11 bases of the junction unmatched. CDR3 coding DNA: TGTGCCAGCAGCTTCGTCGGGGGGGCCGAGGGGACAGATACGCAGTATTTT. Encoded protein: CASSFVGGAEGTDTQYF.

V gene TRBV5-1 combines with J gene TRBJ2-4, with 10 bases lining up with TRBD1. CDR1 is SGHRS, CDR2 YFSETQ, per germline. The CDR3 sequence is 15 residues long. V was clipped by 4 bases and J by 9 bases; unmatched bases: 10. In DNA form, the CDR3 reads TGCGCCAGCAGCCCCCGACAGGGGGCGAGGGTCATTCAGTACTTC. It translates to CASSPRQGARVIQYF.